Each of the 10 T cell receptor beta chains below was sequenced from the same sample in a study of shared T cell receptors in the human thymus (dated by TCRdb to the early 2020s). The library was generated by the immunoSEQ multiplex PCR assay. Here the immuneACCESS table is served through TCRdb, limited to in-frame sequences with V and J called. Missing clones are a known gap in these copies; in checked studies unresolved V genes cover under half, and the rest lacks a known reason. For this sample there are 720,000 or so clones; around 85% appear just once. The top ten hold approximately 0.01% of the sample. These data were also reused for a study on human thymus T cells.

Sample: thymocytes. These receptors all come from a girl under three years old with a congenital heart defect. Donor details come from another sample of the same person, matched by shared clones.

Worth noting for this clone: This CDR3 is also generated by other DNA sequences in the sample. This chain's CDR3 is CASSSRTGYGYTF. The CDR3 DNA follows: TGTGCCAGCAGCTCCAGGACAGGCTATGGCTACACCTTC. The chain joins TRBV7-2 to TRBJ1-2, with TRBD1 matching over 7 bases. CDR3 size: 13 residues. The V gene end was trimmed by 4 bases and the J gene end by 4 bases; junction bases not matched to a gene: 3. Germline CDR1 and CDR2: SGHTA and FQGNSA.

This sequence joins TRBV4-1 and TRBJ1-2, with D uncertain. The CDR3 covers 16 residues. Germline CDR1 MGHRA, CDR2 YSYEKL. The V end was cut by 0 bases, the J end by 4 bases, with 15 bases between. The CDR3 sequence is CASSQDLPRFLYGYTF. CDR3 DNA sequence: TGCGCCAGCAGCCAAGACCTCCCCCGGTTCCTCTATGGCTACACCTTC.

CDR3 region: CASSPRTARSEAFF. The CDR3 nucleotides are TGTGCCAGCTCACCCCGGACAGCCCGGTCTGAAGCTTTCTTT. This chain links TRBV18 with TRBJ1-1, with a tentative D call TRBD1 (6 bases). This CDR3 comprises 14 residues. V lost 3 bases and J 6 bases, leaving 14 bases between the germline ends. Germline lookup yields CDR1 KGHSH and CDR2 LQKENI.

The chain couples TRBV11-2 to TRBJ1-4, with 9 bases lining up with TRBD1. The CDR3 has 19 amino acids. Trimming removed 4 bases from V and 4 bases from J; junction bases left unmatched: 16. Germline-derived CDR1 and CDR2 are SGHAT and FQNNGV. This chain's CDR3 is CASSSNRGPRAFFNEKLFF. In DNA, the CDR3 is TGTGCCAGCAGCTCGAACAGGGGGCCAAGGGCCTTTTTTAATGAAAAACTGTTTTTT.

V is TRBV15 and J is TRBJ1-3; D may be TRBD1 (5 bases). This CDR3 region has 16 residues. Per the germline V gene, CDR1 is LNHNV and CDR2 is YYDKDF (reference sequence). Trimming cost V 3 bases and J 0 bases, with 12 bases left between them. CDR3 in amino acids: CATSSWGPNSGNTIYF. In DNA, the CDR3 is TGTGCCACCAGCAGTTGGGGCCCAAACTCTGGAAACACCATATATTTT.

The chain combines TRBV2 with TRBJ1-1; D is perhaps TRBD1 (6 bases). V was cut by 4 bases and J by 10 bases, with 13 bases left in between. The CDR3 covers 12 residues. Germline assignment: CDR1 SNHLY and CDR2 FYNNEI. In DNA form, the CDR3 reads TGTGCCAGCAGTGTAGGGGGGGCAGGAGCTTTCTTT. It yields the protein CASSVGGAGAFF.

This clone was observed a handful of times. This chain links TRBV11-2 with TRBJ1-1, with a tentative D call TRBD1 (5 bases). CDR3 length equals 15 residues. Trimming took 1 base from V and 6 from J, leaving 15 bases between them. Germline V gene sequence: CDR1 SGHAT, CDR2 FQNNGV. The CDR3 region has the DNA TGTGCCAGCAGCTTAGCGGGGGTGTGGGGCGCTGAAGCTTTCTTT. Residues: CASSLAGVWGAEAFF.

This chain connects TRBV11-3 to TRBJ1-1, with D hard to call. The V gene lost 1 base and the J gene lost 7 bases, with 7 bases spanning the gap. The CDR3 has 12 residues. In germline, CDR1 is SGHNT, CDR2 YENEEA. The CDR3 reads CASSLGHGEAFF. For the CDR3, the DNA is TGTGCCAGCAGCTTAGGTCACGGTGAAGCTTTCTTT.

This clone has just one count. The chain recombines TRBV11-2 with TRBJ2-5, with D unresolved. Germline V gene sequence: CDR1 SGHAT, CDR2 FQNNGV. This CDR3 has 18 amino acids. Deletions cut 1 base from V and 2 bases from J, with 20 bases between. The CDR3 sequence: CASSLAKARARLQETQYF. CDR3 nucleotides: TGTGCCAGCAGCTTAGCGAAGGCTAGAGCGAGGTTACAAGAGACCCAGTACTTC.

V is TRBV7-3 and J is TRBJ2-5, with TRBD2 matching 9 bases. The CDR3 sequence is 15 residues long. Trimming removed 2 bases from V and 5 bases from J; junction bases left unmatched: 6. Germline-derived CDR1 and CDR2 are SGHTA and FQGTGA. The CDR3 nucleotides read TGTGCCAGCAGCTTAGCGGGGGGGCCGGGGGAGACCCAGTACTTC. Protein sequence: CASSLAGGPGETQYF. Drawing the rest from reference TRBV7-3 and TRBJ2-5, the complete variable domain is GAGVSQTPSNKVTEKGKYVELRCDPISGHTALYWYRQSLGQGPEFLIYFQGTGAADDSGLPNDRFFAVRPEGSVSTLKIQRTERGDSAVYLCASSLAGGPGETQYFGPGTRLLVL.